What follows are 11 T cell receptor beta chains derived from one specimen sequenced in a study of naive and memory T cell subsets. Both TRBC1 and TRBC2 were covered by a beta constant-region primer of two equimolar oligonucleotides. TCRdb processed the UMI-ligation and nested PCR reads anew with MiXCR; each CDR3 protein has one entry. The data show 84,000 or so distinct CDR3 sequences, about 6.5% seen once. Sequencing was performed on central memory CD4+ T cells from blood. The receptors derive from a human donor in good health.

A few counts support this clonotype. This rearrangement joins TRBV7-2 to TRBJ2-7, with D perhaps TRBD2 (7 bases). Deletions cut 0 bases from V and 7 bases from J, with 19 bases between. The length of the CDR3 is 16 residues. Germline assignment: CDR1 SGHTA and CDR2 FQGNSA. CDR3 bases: TGTGCCAGCAGCTTAGCGCTTTCCGCGGGGGCTGGGGAGCAGTACTTC. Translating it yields CASSLALSAGAGEQYF.

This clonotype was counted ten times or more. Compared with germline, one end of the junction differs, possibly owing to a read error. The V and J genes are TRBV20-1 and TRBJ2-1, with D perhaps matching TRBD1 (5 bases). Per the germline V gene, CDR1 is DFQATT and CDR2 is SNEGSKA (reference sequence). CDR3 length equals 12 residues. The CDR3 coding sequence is TGCAGTGCTAGAGATCAGGGTCCCTCGCAGATCTTC. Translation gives CSARDQGPSQIF.

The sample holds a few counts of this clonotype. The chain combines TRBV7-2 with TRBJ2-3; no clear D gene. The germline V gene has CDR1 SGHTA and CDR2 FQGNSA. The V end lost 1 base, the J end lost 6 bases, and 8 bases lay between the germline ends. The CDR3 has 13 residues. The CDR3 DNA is TGTGCCAGCAGCTTAGGCAGGTTGGATACGCAGTATTTT. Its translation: CASSLGRLDTQYF.

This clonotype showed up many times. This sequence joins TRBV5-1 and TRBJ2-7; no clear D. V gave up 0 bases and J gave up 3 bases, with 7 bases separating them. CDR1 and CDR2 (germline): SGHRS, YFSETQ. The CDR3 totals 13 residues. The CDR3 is CASSLERNYEQYF. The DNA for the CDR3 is TGCGCCAGCAGCTTGGAGAGAAACTACGAGCAGTACTTC.

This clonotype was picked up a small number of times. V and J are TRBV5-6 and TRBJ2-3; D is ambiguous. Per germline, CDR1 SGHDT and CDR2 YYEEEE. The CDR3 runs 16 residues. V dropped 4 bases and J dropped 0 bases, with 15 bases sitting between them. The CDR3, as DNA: TGTGCCAGCAGCCCCCGGGTCTTATCTAGCACAGATACGCAGTATTTT. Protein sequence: CASSPRVLSSTDTQYF.

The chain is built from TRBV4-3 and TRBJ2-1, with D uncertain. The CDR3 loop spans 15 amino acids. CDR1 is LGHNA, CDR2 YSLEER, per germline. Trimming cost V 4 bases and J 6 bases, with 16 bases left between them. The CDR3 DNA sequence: TGCGCCAGCAGCCGAGCGATTGGAAGCGCCAATGAGCAGTTCTTC. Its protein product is CASSRAIGSANEQFF.

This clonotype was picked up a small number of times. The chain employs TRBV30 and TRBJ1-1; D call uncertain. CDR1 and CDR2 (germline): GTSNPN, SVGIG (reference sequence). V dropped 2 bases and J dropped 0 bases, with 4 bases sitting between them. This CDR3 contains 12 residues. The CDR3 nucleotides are TGTGCCTGGAGTAACCTGAACACTGAAGCTTTCTTT. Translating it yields CAWSNLNTEAFF.

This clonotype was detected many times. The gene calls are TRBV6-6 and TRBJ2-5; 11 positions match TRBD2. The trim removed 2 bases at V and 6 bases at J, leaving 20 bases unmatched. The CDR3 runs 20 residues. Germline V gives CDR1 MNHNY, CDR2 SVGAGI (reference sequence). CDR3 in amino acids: CASSYTDPRISSGGLKTQYF. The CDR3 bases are TGTGCCAGCAGTTACACGGACCCCCGAATTTCTAGCGGGGGGTTAAAGACCCAGTACTTC.

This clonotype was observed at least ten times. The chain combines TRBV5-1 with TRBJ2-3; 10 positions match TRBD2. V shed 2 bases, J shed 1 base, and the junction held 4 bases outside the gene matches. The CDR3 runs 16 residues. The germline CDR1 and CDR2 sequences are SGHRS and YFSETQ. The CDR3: CASSLTGTSGTDTQYF. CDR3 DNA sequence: TGCGCCAGCAGCTTAACCGGGACTAGCGGCACAGATACGCAGTATTTT.

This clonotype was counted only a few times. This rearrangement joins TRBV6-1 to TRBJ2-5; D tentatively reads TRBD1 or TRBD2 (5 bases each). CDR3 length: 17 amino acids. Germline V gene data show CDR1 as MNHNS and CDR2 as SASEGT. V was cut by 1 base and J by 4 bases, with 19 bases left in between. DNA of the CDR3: TGTGCCAGCAGTGAAGTACTAGGTTTAAGTGGGGCAGAGACCCAGTACTTC. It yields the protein CASSEVLGLSGAETQYF.

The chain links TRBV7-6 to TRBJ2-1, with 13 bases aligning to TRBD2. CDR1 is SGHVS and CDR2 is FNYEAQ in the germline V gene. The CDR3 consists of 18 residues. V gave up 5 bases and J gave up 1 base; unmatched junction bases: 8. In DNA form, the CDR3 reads TGTGCCAGCAGCCAAGGACTAGCGGGAGAAGGATCCTACAATGAGCAGTTCTTC. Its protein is CASSQGLAGEGSYNEQFF.